This T cell receptor (beta chain) was identified in a study of cytomegalovirus exposure and HLA in healthy donors. The PCR contained 60 Vbeta and 13 Jbeta primers. Method: immunoSEQ multiplex PCR; TCRdb's copy keeps in-frame clones and lacks some. The sample consists of roughly 200,000 clones, more than 85% of them appearing once. The receptor comes from a woman younger than 30 in good health and CMV-seronegative. Sequenced sample: PBMCs.

This CDR3 reads CSVLGLAGVITGELFF. DNA of the CDR3: TGCAGCGTTTTAGGACTAGCGGGAGTCATCACCGGGGAGCTGTTTTTT. The chain is built from TRBV29-1 and TRBJ2-2; TRBD2 aligns across 13 bases. The CDR3 extends over 16 amino acids. After removal of 5 bases from V and 4 bases from J, the junction contained 7 bases not matched to a gene. CDR1 SQVTM and CDR2 ANQGSEA come from the germline V gene.